The 15 T cell receptor beta chains below were found in one sample sequenced in a study of Ad26.COV2.S vaccination and SARS-CoV-2 variants. The repertoire was sequenced with immunoSEQ multiplex PCR; TCRdb's copy has only in-frame clones and lacks some. This table has roughly 420,000 clones, roughly 87% appearing once. The treatment here: some 20 received Ad26.COV2.S at low or high dose, single or two shots; 5 received placebo; per-sample allocation not given. Samples analyzed were those drawn on day 63 after the first vaccine or placebo injection. The sample was peripheral blood, taken in a trial of Ad26.COV2.S vaccine versus placebo. These receptors were obtained from a person aged 18-60 years who received the Ad26.COV2.S COVID-19 vaccine or a placebo.

This chain connects TRBV9 to TRBJ2-7; TRBD1 matches at 8 bases. The CDR3 runs to 15 residues. After removal of 5 bases from V and 4 bases from J, the junction contained 11 bases not matched to a gene. Germline V gene lookup returns CDR1 SGDLS and CDR2 YYNGEE. DNA of the CDR3: TGTGCCAGCAGTCCAACCGGGACAGGATTTTACGAGCAGTACTTC. Translated: CASSPTGTGFYEQYF.

This clone came up once. V is TRBV14 and J is TRBJ2-7; 11 bases match TRBD2. Germline V gene lookup returns CDR1 SGHDN and CDR2 FVKESK. The CDR3 contains 16 residues. The trim removed 3 bases at V and 4 bases at J, leaving 8 bases unmatched. The CDR3 DNA is TGTGCCAGCAGCCACTGGGCGACTAGCGGGGATTACGAGCAGTACTTC. It is translated as CASSHWATSGDYEQYF.

This sequence joins TRBV18 and TRBJ1-4; no reliable D call. Trimming pared 0 bases from V and 7 bases from J, leaving 12 bases between. The germline gives CDR1 KGHSH, CDR2 LQKENI. CDR3 length: 15 residues. This CDR3 is CASSPPVGPAEKLFF. The CDR3 DNA reads as TGTGCCAGCTCACCACCGGTAGGCCCGGCTGAAAAACTGTTTTTT.

J is TRBJ1-5 and V is TRBV28; 7 bases match TRBD1. V gave up 7 bases and J gave up 5 bases; unmatched junction bases: 14. Germline V gene lookup returns CDR1 MDHEN and CDR2 SYDVKM. The CDR3 sequence is 16 residues long. The CDR3 DNA reads as TGTGCCAGCACTATGTCGACAGGGTCCCGATATCAGCCCCAGCATTTT. Encoded protein: CASTMSTGSRYQPQHF.

In its sample, this clone was seen a few times. The chain combines TRBV7-9 with TRBJ1-5, with 9 bases that match TRBD1. CDR1 and CDR2 from the germline V gene are SEHNR and FQNEAQ (reference sequence). With 4 bases clipped from V and 6 bases from J, the junction kept 7 bases outside the gene matches. This CDR3 is 15 amino acids long. CDR3 protein: CASSSGTGTFQPQHF. The CDR3 coding sequence is TGTGCCAGCAGCTCCGGGACAGGGACTTTTCAGCCCCAGCATTTT.

V is TRBV30 and J is TRBJ2-6; D is uncertain. Per germline, CDR1 GTSNPN and CDR2 SVGIG (reference sequence). Trimming removed 7 bases from V and 4 bases from J, with 14 bases in between. The CDR3 consists of 14 residues. This CDR3 reads CASNPKAGANVLTF. The CDR3 DNA is TGTGCCTCCAACCCGAAGGCGGGGGCCAACGTCCTGACTTTC. The variable domain in full, with the rest retrieved from reference TRBV30 and TRBJ2-6, is SQTIHQWPATLVQPVGSPLSLECTVEGTSNPNLYWYRQAAGRGLQLLFYSVGIGQISSEVPQNLSASRPQDRQFILSSKKLLLSDSGFYLCASNPKAGANVLTFGAGSRLTVL.

This clone showed up just once. CDR3 sequence: CASSPPWDTDTQYF. In DNA, the CDR3 is TGTGCCAGCTCACCACCTTGGGACACAGATACGCAGTATTTT. The J gene is TRBJ2-3, the V gene TRBV18; D is undetermined. In germline, CDR1 is KGHSH, CDR2 LQKENI. Trimming stripped 0 bases from V and 2 bases from J, with 6 bases between. CDR3 length: 14 amino acids. Together with reference TRBV18 and TRBJ2-3, the CDR3 gives the full variable domain: NAGVMQNPRHLVRRRGQEARLRCSPMKGHSHVYWYRQLPEEGLKFMVYLQKENIIDESGMPKERFSAEFPKEGPSILRIQQVVRGDSAAYFCASSPPWDTDTQYFGPGTRLTVL.

The CDR3 bases are TGTGCCAGCAGCTTAAGCGAGTACGGAGAGACCCAGTACTTC. Residues: CASSLSEYGETQYF. The chain couples TRBV7-3 to TRBJ2-5; D not certain. The germline V gene encodes CDR1 SGHTA and CDR2 FQGTGA. The V end was cut by 1 base, the J end by 4 bases, with 10 bases between. This CDR3 is 14 amino acids long.

The rearrangement uses TRBV10-3 and TRBJ2-2; 8 positions agree with TRBD1. V shed 2 bases, J shed 2 bases, and the junction held 1 base outside the gene matches. The CDR3 spans 15 residues. In germline, CDR1 is ENHRY, CDR2 SYGVKD. The CDR3 DNA reads TGTGCCATCAGTGAGGGACAGGGTAACACCGGGGAGCTGTTTTTT. This encodes CAISEGQGNTGELFF.

The rearrangement links TRBV11-2 to TRBJ2-7; 13 nucleotides align to TRBD2. CDR3 length: 15 amino acids. The junction had 1 base not matched to a gene; V was cut back by 3 bases and J by 2 bases. Per the germline V gene, CDR1 is SGHAT and CDR2 is FQNNGV. The CDR3 spells CASSLGLAGTYEQYV. The CDR3 DNA reads TGTGCCAGCAGCTTGGGACTAGCGGGGACCTACGAGCAGTACGTC.

This clone appeared once. V is TRBV2 and J is TRBJ1-2; TRBD1 agrees at 8 bases. The ends lost 2 bases at V and 2 bases at J; junction bases unmatched: 7. The germline gives CDR1 SNHLY, CDR2 FYNNEI. This CDR3 region has 16 residues. The CDR3 spells CASSEQGATANYGYTF. Written as DNA, the CDR3 is TGTGCCAGCAGTGAACAGGGGGCAACGGCGAACTATGGCTACACCTTC.

V gene TRBV30 combines with J gene TRBJ1-5; no clear D gene. Germline lookup yields CDR1 GTSNPN and CDR2 SVGIG (reference sequence). The V end lost 1 base, the J end lost 10 bases, and 14 bases lay between the germline ends. The CDR3 has 13 residues. CDR3 DNA sequence: TGTGCCTGGAGTGGACAAATCTCGGGTCCCCAGCATTTT. Its translation is CAWSGQISGPQHF.

This clone has more than one count but fewer than ten. The genes are TRBV5-1 and TRBJ2-7; D uncertain. V was cut by 0 bases and J by 5 bases, with 6 bases left in between. Looked up from germline, CDR1 is SGHRS and CDR2 is YFSETQ. The CDR3 has 12 amino acids. This CDR3 is CASSLVLNEQYF. The CDR3 DNA reads as TGCGCCAGCAGCTTGGTACTGAACGAGCAGTACTTC.

The chain joins TRBV13 to TRBJ1-2, with D possibly TRBD1 on 5 matching bases. The CDR3 has 14 amino acids. Germline V gene lookup returns CDR1 PRHDT and CDR2 FYEKMQ (reference sequence). The ends were cut back, 5 bases at V and 3 bases at J, with 13 bases in the middle. Written as DNA, the CDR3 is TGTGCCAGCAGCCTGGGGGGGTACCACTATGGCTACACCTTC. The encoded protein is CASSLGGYHYGYTF.

The rearrangement uses TRBV14 and TRBJ2-3; perhaps TRBD2 as D (6 bases). This CDR3 spans 17 amino acids. Per germline, CDR1 SGHDN and CDR2 FVKESK. Trimming stripped 0 bases from V and 0 bases from J, with 13 bases between. This chain's CDR3 is CASSQDSREPSTDTQYF. CDR3 coding DNA: TGTGCCAGCAGCCAAGATAGCCGGGAGCCAAGCACAGATACGCAGTATTTT.